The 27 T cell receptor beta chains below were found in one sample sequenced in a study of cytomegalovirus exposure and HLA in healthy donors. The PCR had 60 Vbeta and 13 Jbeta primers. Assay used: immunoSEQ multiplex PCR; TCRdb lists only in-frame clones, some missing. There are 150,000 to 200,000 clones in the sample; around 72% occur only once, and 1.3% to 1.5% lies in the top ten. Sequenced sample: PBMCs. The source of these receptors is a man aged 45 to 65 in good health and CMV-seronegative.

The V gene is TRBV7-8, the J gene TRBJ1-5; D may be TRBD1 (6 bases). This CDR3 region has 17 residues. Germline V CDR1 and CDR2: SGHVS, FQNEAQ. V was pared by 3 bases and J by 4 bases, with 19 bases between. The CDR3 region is CASSLTGILEGNQPQHF. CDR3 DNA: TGTGCCAGCAGCTTGACAGGAATCCTAGAGGGGAATCAGCCCCAGCATTTT.

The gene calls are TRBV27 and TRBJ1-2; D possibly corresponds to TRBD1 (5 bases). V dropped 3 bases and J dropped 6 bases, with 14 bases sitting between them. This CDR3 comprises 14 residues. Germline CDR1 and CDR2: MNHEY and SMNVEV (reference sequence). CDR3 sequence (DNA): TGTGCCAGCAGTTTTCAGGGAGGGATGAATGGCTACACCTTC. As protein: CASSFQGGMNGYTF.

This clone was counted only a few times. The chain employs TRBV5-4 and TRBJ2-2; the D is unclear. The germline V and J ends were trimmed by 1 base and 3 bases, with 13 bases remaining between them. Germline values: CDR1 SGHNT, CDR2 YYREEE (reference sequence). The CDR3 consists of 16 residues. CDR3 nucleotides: TGTGCCAGCAGCTTGACGGTGGTTGTCGACACCGGGGAGCTGTTTTTT. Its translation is CASSLTVVVDTGELFF.

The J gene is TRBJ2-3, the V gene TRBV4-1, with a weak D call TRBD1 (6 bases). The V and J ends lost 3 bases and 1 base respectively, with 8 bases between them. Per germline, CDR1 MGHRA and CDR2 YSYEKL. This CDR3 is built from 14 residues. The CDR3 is CASSQTGGTDTQYF. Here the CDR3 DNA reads TGCGCCAGCAGCCAGACAGGTGGCACAGATACGCAGTATTTT.

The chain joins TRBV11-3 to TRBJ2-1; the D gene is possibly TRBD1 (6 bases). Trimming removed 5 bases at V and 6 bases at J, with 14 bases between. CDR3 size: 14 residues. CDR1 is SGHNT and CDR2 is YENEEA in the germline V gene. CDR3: CASSKGVAFNEQFF. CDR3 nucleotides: TGTGCCAGCAGCAAGGGGGTAGCTTTCAATGAGCAGTTCTTC.

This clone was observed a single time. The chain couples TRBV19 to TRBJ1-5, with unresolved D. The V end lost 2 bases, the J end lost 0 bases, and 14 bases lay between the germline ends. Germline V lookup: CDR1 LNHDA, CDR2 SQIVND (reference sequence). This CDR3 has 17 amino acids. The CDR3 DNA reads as TGTGCCAGTAGTATACCTACCACGGTCTATAGCAATCAGCCCCAGCATTTT. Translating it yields CASSIPTTVYSNQPQHF.

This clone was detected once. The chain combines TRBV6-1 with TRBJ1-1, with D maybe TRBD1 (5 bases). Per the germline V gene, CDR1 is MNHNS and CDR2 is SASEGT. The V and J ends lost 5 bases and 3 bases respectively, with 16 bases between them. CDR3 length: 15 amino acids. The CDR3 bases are TGTGCCAGCAGTTCGGCAGGGTCAAAGGACACTGAAGCTTTCTTT. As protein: CASSSAGSKDTEAFF.

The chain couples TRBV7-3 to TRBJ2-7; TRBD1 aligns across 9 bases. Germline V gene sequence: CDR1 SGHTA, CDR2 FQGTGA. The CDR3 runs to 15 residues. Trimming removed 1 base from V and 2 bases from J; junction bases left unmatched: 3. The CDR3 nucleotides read TGTGCCAGCAGCTTAATGACAGGGGGAGCCTACGAGCAGTACTTC. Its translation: CASSLMTGGAYEQYF.

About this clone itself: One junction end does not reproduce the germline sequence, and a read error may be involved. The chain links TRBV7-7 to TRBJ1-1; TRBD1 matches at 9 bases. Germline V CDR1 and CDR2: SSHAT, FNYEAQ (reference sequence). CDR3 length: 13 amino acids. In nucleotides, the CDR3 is TGTGCTAGCAGCTTGGACAGGGGCGCTGAAGCTTTCTTT. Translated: CASSLDRGAEAFF.

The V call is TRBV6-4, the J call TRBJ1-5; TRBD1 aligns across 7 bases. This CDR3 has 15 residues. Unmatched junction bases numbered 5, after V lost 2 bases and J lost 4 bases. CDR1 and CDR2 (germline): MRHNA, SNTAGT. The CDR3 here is CASSDQAGGNQPQHF. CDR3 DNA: TGTGCCAGCAGTGACCAGGCAGGGGGGAATCAGCCCCAGCATTTT.

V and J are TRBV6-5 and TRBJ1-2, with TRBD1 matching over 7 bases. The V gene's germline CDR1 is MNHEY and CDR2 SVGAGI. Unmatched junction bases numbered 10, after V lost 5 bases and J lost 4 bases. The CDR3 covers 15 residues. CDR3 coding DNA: TGTGCCAGCAGTATGACGTTAGGGGGCGGCTATGGCTACACCTTC. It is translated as CASSMTLGGGYGYTF.

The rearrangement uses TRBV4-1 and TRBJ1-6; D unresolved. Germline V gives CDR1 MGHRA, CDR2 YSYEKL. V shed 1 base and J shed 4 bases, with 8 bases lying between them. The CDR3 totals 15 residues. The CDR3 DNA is TGCGCCAGCAGCCAAGCTACAGTTTATAATTCACCCCTCCACTTT. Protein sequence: CASSQATVYNSPLHF.

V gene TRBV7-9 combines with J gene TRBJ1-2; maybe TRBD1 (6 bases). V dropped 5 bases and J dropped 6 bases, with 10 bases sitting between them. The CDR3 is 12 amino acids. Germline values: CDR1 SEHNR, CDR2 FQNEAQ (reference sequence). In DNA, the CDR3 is TGTGCCAGCAGCCCTACAGGGAATGGCTACACCTTC. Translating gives CASSPTGNGYTF.

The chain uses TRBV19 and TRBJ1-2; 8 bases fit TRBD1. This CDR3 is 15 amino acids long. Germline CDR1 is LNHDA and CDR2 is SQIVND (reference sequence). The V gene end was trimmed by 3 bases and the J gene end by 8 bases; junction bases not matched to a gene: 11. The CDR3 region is CASSIPRTGRNGYTF. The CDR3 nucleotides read TGTGCCAGTAGTATCCCGAGGACAGGGCGTAACGGCTACACCTTC.

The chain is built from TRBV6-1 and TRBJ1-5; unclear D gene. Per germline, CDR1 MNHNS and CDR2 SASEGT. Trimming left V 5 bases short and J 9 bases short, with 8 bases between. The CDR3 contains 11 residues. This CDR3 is CASSPGGPQHF. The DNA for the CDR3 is TGTGCCAGCAGTCCCGGCGGGCCCCAGCATTTT.

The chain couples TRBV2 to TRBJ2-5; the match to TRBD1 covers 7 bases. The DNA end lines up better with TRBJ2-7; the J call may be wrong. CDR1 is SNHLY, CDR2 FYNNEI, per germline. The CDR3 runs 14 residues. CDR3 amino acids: CAGRSRDRVHEQYF. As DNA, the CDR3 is TGTGCCGGCCGCTCCCGGGACAGAGTTCACGAGCAGTACTTC.

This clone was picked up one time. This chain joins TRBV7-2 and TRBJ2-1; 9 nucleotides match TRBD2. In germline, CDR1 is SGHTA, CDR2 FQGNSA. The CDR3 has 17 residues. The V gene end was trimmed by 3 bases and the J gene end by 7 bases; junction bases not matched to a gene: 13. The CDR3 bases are TGTGCCAGCAGCTTGGGTCCCCCTGCGGGGGGGCAGAATGAGCAGTTCTTC. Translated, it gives CASSLGPPAGGQNEQFF.

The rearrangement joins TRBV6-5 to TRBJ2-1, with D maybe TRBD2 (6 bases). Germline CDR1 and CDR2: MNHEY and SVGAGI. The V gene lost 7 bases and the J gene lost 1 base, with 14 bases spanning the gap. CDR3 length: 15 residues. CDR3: CASTPSGRSYNEQFF. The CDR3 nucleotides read TGTGCCAGCACCCCGTCGGGGAGGTCCTACAATGAGCAGTTCTTC.

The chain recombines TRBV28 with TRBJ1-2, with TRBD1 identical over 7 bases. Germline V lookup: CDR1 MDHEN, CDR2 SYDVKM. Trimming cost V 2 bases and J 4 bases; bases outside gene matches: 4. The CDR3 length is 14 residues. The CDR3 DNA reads TGTGCCAGCAGTTTAATCACAGGGGTCTATGGCTACACCTTC. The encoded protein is CASSLITGVYGYTF.

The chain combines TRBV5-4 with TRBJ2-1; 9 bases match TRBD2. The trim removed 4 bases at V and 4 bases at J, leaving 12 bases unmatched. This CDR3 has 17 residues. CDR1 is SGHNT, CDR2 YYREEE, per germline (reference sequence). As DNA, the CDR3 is TGTGCCAGCAGCGGCCCGGTCCCAGCGGGGGGTTACAATGAGCAGTTCTTC. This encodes CASSGPVPAGGYNEQFF.

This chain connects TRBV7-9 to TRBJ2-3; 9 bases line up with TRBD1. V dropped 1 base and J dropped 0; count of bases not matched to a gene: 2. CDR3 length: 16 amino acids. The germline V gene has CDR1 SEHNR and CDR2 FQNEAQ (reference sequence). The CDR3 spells CASSLDRGRSTDTQYF. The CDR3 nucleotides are TGTGCCAGCAGCTTAGACAGGGGGCGTAGCACAGATACGCAGTATTTT. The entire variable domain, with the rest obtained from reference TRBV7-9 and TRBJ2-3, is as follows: DTGVSQNPRHKITKRGQNVTFRCDPISEHNRLYWYRQTLGQGPEFLTYFQNEAQLEKSRLLSDRFSAERPKGSFSTLEIQRTEQGDSAMYLCASSLDRGRSTDTQYFGPGTRLTVL.

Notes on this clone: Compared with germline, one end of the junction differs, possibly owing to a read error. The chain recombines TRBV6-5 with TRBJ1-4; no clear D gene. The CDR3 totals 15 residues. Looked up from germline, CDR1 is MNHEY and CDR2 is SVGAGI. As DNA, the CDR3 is TGTGCCAGCAGCTACTCCGTGAGAATAAATGAAAAACTGTTTTTT. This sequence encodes CASSYSVRINEKLFF.

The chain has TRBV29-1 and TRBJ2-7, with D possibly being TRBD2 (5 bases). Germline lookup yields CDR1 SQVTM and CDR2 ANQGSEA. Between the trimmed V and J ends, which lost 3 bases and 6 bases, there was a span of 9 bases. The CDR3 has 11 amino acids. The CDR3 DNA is TGCAGCGTTGATGGCGGAGGCGAGCAGTACTTC. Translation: CSVDGGGEQYF.

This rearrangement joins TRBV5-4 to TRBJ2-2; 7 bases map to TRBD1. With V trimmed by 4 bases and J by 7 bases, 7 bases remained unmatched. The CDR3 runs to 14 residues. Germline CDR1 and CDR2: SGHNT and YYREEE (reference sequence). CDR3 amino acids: CASSIRQGFGELFF. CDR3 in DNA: TGTGCCAGCAGCATTCGACAGGGCTTCGGGGAGCTGTTTTTT.

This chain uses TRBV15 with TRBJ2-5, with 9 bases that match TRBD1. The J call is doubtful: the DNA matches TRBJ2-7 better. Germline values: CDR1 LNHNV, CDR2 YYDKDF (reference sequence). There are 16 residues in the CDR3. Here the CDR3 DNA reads TGTGCCACCAGCAGGACGGGACAGGGCCTTTCCTACGAGCAGTACTTC. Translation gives CATSRTGQGLSYEQYF.

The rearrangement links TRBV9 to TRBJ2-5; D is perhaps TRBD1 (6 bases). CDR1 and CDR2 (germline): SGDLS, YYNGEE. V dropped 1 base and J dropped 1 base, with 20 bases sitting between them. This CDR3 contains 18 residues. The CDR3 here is CASSVMFTAGQTQETQYF. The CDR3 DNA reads TGTGCCAGCAGCGTAATGTTCACGGCTGGACAGACCCAAGAGACCCAGTACTTC.

The CDR3 loop reads CASSDLGLVTDTQYF. The CDR3 DNA reads as TGCGCCAGCAGTGACTTGGGACTAGTCACAGATACGCAGTATTTT. The chain carries TRBV10-1 and TRBJ2-3, with 8 bases that match TRBD2. V lost 3 bases and J lost 2; bases outside the gene matches: 4. This CDR3 comprises 15 residues. The V gene's germline CDR1 is WNHNN and CDR2 SYGVQD (reference sequence).